What follows is one T cell receptor (beta chain) and its context. The source of the sample is a study of shared T cell receptors in the human thymus. Measured with immunoSEQ multiplex PCR; TCRdb has only the in-frame clones, and not every one. The data show 600,000 or so clones, more than 70% seen once. These data are also associated with another study on human thymus T cells. Turning to that study: Having surgery to correct congenital heart defects, healthy Finnish infants acted as the donors. Resections obtained during corrective heart surgery supplied the thymus tissue. There were highly overlapping thymic repertoires among unrelated individuals, as related research reported.

What was sequenced was thymocytes. The TCR was taken from a boy in the first two years of life with a congenital heart defect.

DNA of the CDR3: TGTGCCAGCAGCCCAGACCCGGACAGGGGGAACACTGAAGCTTTCTTT. This sequence encodes CASSPDPDRGNTEAFF. The chain has TRBV9 and TRBJ1-1; TRBD1 aligns across 9 bases. The germline V gene has CDR1 SGDLS and CDR2 YYNGEE. The CDR3 is 16 amino acids. The V and J ends lost 4 bases and 1 base, in that order; junction bases with no gene match: 8. The whole variable domain, remainder taken from reference TRBV9 and TRBJ1-1, is DSGVTQTPKHLITATGQRVTLRCSPRSGDLSVYWYQQSLDQGLQFLIQYYNGEERAKGNILERFSAQQFPDLHSELNLSSLELGDSALYFCASSPDPDRGNTEAFFGQGTRLTVV.